Listed below are T cell receptor beta chains from one sample, sequenced in a study of tumor and adjacent non-tumor tissue in lung cancer. Using its own MiXCR run on the multiplex PCR reads, TCRdb lists one record per CDR3 protein. The sample carries some 80,000 distinct CDR3 sequences, 76% recorded once. Sequenced material: distant non-tumor lung tissue. Receptors were obtained from a man between 70 and 80 years old with non-small cell lung cancer. CDR3s include the opening cysteine and the closing phenylalanine or tryptophan. The order of the fields is clone size, V gene, CDR3 length, CDR3 protein. Some rows have no size entry. The others give once, few or many, or a class for an expanded clone.

NA,TRBV5-1,16,CASSLVPQGANLEAFF
once,TRBV4-2,17,CASSQDRGAVANYSYTF
NA,TRBV5-6,13,CASRLVGGYEQYF
NA,TRBV29-1,12,CSTRLSNYGYTF
NA,TRBV20-1,16,CSALGEGRGEGQELFF
NA,TRBV7-3,13,CASSPLSGETQYF
NA,TRBV28,15,CASIRGLGLFNEQYF
many,TRBV4-2,16,CASSPWGEGHFNEQFF
NA,TRBV20-1,14,CSAQIPRDSQPQHF
NA,TRBV29-1,13,CSVEATKHNEQFF
NA,TRBV7-9,15,CASSPSGAGKNKQFF
few,TRBV6-4,14,CASSAIQGAGELFF
NA,TRBV11-2,14,CASSLDGTDYGYTF
NA,TRBV5-6,16,CASSSVVLDKTYEQYF
NA,TRBV12-3/TRBV12-4,12,CTSRTRGTEAFF
NA,TRBV10-3,14,CAISDRTTNENLFF
medium-sized,TRBV6-5,14,CASSYSAARTEAFF
NA,TRBV28,14,CVSSLISLNTEAFF
NA,TRBV11-2,16,CPSSLVGTAVAGELSF
NA,TRBV11-3,15,CASSLDGGTNYKQCF
NA,TRBV4-1,16,CASSLTLAVEGDEQYF
NA,TRBV20-1,11,CNARGTIEAFF
few,TRBV29-1,16,CSVVSYQSSGEDGYTF
once,TRBV11-2,17,CTSSEWDRAPSSTPLHF
many,TRBV29-1,13,CSVESRDRYEQYF
once,TRBV20-1,15,CSVRGGLAGAYEQDF
many,TRBV29-1,18,CSVVGILAGGLRGNEQFF
NA,TRBV5-5,16,CTSTPVAQNYNSPLHF
NA,TRBV10-3,11,CDVRQTYGYTF
NA,TRBV11-2,16,CASSLVGTGAAGVLFF
NA,TRBV7-8,18,CASSISMSSGSRQETRYF
NA,TRBV29-1,14,CSTQGSGPNYEQYF
NA,TRBV11-2,16,CAISLVGTGEAGELFF
NA,TRBV6-2/TRBV6-3,13,CASSTARIYGYTF
NA,TRBV6-1,15,CVSSEGWARDQPQHF
NA,TRBV11-1,14,CASSTMVADYEQYF
NA,TRBV12-3/TRBV12-4,14,CTSSSDRGQEAQYF
NA,TRBV6-1,13,CASIGTVLNEQYF
NA,TRBV20-1,13,CSAIYGGSQPQHF
NA,TRBV12-3/TRBV12-4,18,CTSSRPGIGIGSGNTIYF
NA,TRBV11-2,12,CDSTLSRCEQYF
NA,TRBV6-2/TRBV6-3,19,CASSYSATSGRVVNNEQFF
NA,TRBV29-1,16,CSVVPYQSSGDDGCTF
once,TRBV6-2/TRBV6-3,14,CASSYDQEYNEQFF
few,TRBV10-2,16,CASSSQLGVNNSPIQF
NA,TRBV11-2,15,CASSPGTAGHETQYF
NA,TRBV11-2,15,CVGSLNQGVPYEQYF
NA,TRBV29-1,15,CSVGRVADPDCGYTF
once,TRBV28,15,CASSLWSATSEKLFF
NA,TRBV3-1,14,CASIGRGLVDEPFF
NA,TRBV11-2,15,CSSSLDHGAPYEQYF